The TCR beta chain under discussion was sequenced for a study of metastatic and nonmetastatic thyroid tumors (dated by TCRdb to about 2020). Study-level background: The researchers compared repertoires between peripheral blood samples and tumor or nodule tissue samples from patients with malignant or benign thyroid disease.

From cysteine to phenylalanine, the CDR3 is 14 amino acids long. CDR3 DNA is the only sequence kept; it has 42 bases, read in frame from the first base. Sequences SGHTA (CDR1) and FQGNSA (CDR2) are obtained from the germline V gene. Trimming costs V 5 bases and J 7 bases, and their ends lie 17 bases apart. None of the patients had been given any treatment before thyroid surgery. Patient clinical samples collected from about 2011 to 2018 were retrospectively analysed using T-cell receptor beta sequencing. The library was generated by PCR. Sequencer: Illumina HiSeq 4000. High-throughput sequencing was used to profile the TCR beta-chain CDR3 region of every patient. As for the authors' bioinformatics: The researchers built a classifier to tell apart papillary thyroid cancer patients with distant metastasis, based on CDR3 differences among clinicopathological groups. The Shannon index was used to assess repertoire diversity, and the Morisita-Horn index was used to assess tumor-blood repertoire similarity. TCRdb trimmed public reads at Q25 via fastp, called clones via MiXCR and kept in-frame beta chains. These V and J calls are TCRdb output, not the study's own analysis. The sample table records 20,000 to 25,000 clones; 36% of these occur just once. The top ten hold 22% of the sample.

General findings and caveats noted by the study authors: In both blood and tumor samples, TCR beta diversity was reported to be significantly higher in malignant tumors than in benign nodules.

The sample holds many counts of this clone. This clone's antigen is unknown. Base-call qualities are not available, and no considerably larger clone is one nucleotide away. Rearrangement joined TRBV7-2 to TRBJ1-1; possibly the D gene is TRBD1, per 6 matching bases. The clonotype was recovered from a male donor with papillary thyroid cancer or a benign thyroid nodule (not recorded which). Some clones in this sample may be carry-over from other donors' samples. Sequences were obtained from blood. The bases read TGTGCCAGCAGCCTAAGACAGGTCCGAGATGAAGCTTTCTTT. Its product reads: CASSLRQVRDEAFF.